Described below is a single T cell receptor beta chain sequence and its context. The data are from a study of technical replicates of blood from several donors. TCRdb's table, derived via immunoSEQ multiplex PCR, lists solely in-frame clones and lacks some. The table includes some 87,000 clones, roughly 93% detected once. The CDR3 covers 15 residues. The germline V gene encodes CDR1 MNHEY and CDR2 SMNVEV (reference sequence). The V gene lost 2 bases and the J gene lost 2 bases, with 10 bases spanning the gap. The receptor's source is a human donor in good health. The V and J genes are TRBV27 and TRBJ2-1, with D unresolved. The sequenced material came from T cells isolated from PBMCs. The CDR3: CASSLSSEPYNEQFF. The CDR3 DNA reads TGTGCCAGCAGTTTAAGTTCGGAGCCCTACAATGAGCAGTTCTTC.